Below, one T cell receptor (beta chain) is given with its context. The data were obtained in a study of blood T cell repertoires in COVID-19. As processed by the authors: Amplification of reference gene primers was used by the study to estimate nucleated cell counts. The data were produced by immunoSEQ multiplex PCR, yet TCRdb's version contains in-frame clones alone and is incomplete. The V and J calls and clone size were taken over from that table, and D and trimming were inferred from the DNA. The table includes 250,000 to 400,000 clones, 88% detected once. The sample taken for sequencing was peripheral blood. The source is a woman in her twenties or thirties with COVID-19, enrolled during active disease.

The DNA for the CDR3 is TGTGCCAGCAGTTATAGGTTGACTAGCGGGGGGGATCGAGAGACCCAGTACTTC. It encodes CASSYRLTSGGDRETQYF. V and J are TRBV6-2 or TRBV6-3 and TRBJ2-5; TRBD2 agrees at 14 bases. The germline CDR1 and CDR2 sequences are MNHEY and SVGEGT. V gave up 3 bases and J gave up 4 bases; unmatched junction bases: 10. The CDR3 is 18 amino acids.